This T cell receptor (beta chain) was recorded in a study of human T cells and chemical hapten exposure. The CDR3 loop spans 14 amino acids. Losses at the gene ends were 3 bases for V and 3 bases for J; bases not matched to a gene: 8. Germline V gene lookup returns CDR1 DFQATT and CDR2 SNEGSKA (reference sequence). The time point was: patch test 3, about 24 weeks after DPC sensitization. Stated treatment: therapeutic diphenylcyclopropenone sensitization with weekly scalp DPC. This clonotype was counted only a few times. TCRdb reprocessed the RACE reads with MiXCR, giving one entry per CDR3 protein. The table has approximately 97,000 distinct CDR3 sequences, 25% to 35% seen once.

This specimen was whole blood, taken in connection with sensitization to the hapten diphenylcyclopropenone (DPC). The sequence was obtained from a man aged 40-50 years with alopecia areata. Some clones in this sample may be carry-over from other donors' samples. The chain employs TRBV20-1 and TRBJ2-7, with 7 bases fitting TRBD2. The CDR3 DNA follows: TGCAGTGCTAGGGTAGGGCTAGCGGTCTACGAGCAGTACTTC. It is translated as CSARVGLAVYEQYF.